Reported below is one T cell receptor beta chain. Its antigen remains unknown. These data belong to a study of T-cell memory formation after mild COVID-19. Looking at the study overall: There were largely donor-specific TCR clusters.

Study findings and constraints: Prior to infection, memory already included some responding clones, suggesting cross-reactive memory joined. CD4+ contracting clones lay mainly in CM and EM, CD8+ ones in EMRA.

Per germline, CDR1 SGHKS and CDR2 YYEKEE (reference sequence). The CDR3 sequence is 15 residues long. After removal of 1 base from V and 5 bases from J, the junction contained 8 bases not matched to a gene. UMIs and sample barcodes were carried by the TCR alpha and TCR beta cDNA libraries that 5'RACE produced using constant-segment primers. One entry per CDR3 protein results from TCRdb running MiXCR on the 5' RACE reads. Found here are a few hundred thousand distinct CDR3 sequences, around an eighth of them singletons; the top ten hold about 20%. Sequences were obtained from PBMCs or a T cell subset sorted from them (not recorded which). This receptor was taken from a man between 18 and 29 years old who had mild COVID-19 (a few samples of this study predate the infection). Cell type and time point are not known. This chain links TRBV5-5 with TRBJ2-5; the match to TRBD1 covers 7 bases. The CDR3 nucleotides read TGTGCCAGCAGCTTGTTTCGACAGGGTGGGGAGACCCAGTACTTC. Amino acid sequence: CASSLFRQGGETQYF.